The clone carrying this TCR beta chain was detected many times. Germline lookup yields CDR1 SEHNR and CDR2 FQNEAQ (reference sequence). Trimming pared 4 bases from V and 10 bases from J, leaving 19 bases between. The CDR3 runs 15 residues. The method for making cDNA was 5'RACE, and it used 10-nucleotide random UMIs. TCRdb re-derived calls from the 5' RACE reads in MiXCR, one entry per CDR3 protein. The table records under 100,000 distinct CDR3 sequences, about 4.5% of them present only once. This sample is part of a study of neurological immune-mediated disorders. Sample time point: longitudinal time-point 3.

The sequencing sample was made of PBMCs. The V call is TRBV7-9, the J call TRBJ1-4; no clear D gene. The clonotype comes from a woman aged 55-75 years with multiple sclerosis. CDR3 DNA: TGTGCCAGCAGCTCGCCTGACAAAACCGCCGGAAAACTGTTTTTT. This translates into CASSSPDKTAGKLFF.